This is a list of T cell receptor beta chains from one sample in a study of cytomegalovirus exposure and HLA in healthy donors. Assay used: immunoSEQ multiplex PCR; TCRdb lists only in-frame clones, some missing. Of roughly 110,000 clones listed, approximately 58% are singletons. What was sequenced was PBMCs. These receptors were obtained from a woman under 40 in good health and CMV-seronegative. Both conserved end residues are part of each CDR3. Each record gives: V gene, clone size, D gene, J gene, CDR3 DNA, CDR3 protein. D genes are given only for firm matches. Clone size is stated in some rows and not others, as once, few, many or a class when expanded.

V: TRBV2
size: -
D: TRBD1
J: TRBJ1-1
DNA: TGTGCCAGCAAAAAGACAGGGGGCAACACTGAAGCTTTCTTT
CDR3: CASKKTGGNTEAFF

V: TRBV29-1
size: -
D: TRBD1
J: TRBJ1-2
DNA: TGCAGCGCCGGACAGGTATTGGATGGCTACACCTTC
CDR3: CSAGQVLDGYTF

V: TRBV28
size: -
D: TRBD1
J: TRBJ2-7
DNA: TGTGCCATCAGTCTTGCAGGGGGCCTCTACGAGCAGTACTTC
CDR3: CAISLAGGLYEQYF

V: TRBV28
size: -
D: TRBD2
J: TRBJ2-1
DNA: TGTGCCAGCAGTTTATCGGCAAGCGGGGTGCAGTTCTTC
CDR3: CASSLSASGVQFF

V: TRBV4-1
size: -
D: TRBD2
J: TRBJ2-1
DNA: TGCGCCAGCTCGGGGAGCGGGACCTACAATGAGCAGTTCTTC
CDR3: CASSGSGTYNEQFF

V: TRBV27
size: -
D: -
J: TRBJ2-1
DNA: TGTCCCCCCGGCCCGACGGGCAATGAGCAGTTCTTC
CDR3: CPPGPTGNEQFF

V: TRBV28
size: medium-sized
D: -
J: TRBJ1-1
DNA: TGTGCCAGCAGTCCCTACTCAGGCAGTCATACTGAAGCTTTCTTT
CDR3: CASSPYSGSHTEAFF

V: TRBV9
size: -
D: TRBD2
J: TRBJ2-7
DNA: TGTGCCAGCAGCCCCCAAGGACTAGCGGGAGATGAGCAGTACTTC
CDR3: CASSPQGLAGDEQYF

V: TRBV6-6
size: -
D: TRBD2
J: TRBJ2-7
DNA: TGTGCCAGCAGTTACGGACTAGCGGGAGGCTCCTACGAGCAGTACTTC
CDR3: CASSYGLAGGSYEQYF

V: TRBV9
size: -
D: -
J: TRBJ1-4
DNA: TGTGCCAGCAGCGGGAGATCAGCAACTAATGAAAAACTGTTTTTT
CDR3: CASSGRSATNEKLFF

V: TRBV2
size: -
D: TRBD2
J: TRBJ2-1
DNA: TGTGCCAGCGAAGGGAGGGAAACCTACAATGAGCAGTTCTTC
CDR3: CASEGRETYNEQFF

V: TRBV27
size: -
D: -
J: TRBJ2-3
DNA: TGTGCCAGCAGTTTCGCAGATACGCAGTATTTT
CDR3: CASSFADTQYF

V: TRBV11-3
size: -
D: TRBD1
J: TRBJ2-5
DNA: TGTGCCAGCAGCCTCGGGACAGGGGGTCAAGAGACCCAGTACTTC
CDR3: CASSLGTGGQETQYF

V: TRBV30
size: -
D: -
J: TRBJ2-2
DNA: TGTGCCTGGAGTTTACCAGGCGCCGGGGAGCTGTTTTTT
CDR3: CAWSLPGAGELFF

V: TRBV11-2
size: -
D: -
J: TRBJ1-2
DNA: TGTGCCAGCAGCTTAGATAGATCTCTAGCTAACTATGGCTACACCTTC
CDR3: CASSLDRSLANYGYTF

V: TRBV7-2
size: once
D: TRBD2
J: TRBJ2-2
DNA: TGTGCCAGCAGCTCAAGGGGACTAGCGGGAGTCGGCATCGGGGAGCTGTTTTTT
CDR3: CASSSRGLAGVGIGELFF

V: TRBV29-1
size: -
D: -
J: TRBJ1-1
DNA: TGCAGCGTTGAGGCAGAGTCGAGGACTGAAGCTTTCTTT
CDR3: CSVEAESRTEAFF

V: TRBV5-1
size: -
D: TRBD2
J: TRBJ2-1
DNA: TGCGCCAGCAGCTTGGAATTAGCGGGAGGGCCCGGTGAGCAGTTCTTC
CDR3: CASSLELAGGPGEQFF

V: TRBV5-4
size: few
D: -
J: TRBJ1-2
DNA: TGTGCCAGCAGCTTGCCAGTAGGAGGGAACTTCTATGGCTACACCTTC
CDR3: CASSLPVGGNFYGYTF

V: TRBV15
size: -
D: -
J: TRBJ2-7
DNA: TGTGCCACCAGCAGCTCAATTAGCTACGAGCAGTACTTC
CDR3: CATSSSISYEQYF

V: TRBV2
size: -
D: -
J: TRBJ2-2
DNA: TGTGCCAGCAGTGGGGGGCGGACCACGAACACCGGGGAGCTGTTTTTT
CDR3: CASSGGRTTNTGELFF

V: TRBV2
size: few
D: TRBD1
J: TRBJ2-7
DNA: TGTGCCAGCAGTGAACGGGGACAGGGCGCCTACGAGCAGTACTTC
CDR3: CASSERGQGAYEQYF

V: TRBV27
size: few
D: TRBD2
J: TRBJ2-7
DNA: TGTGCCAGTAAGATCGGGACTAGCTACGAGCAGTACTTC
CDR3: CASKIGTSYEQYF

V: TRBV19
size: -
D: -
J: TRBJ1-5
DNA: TGTGCCAGTAGTACCACTCCCATTGGGCATCAGCCCCAGCATTTT
CDR3: CASSTTPIGHQPQHF

V: TRBV15
size: -
D: -
J: TRBJ2-7
DNA: TGTGCCACCAGCAAAGGACTCGGCTACGAGCAGTACTTC
CDR3: CATSKGLGYEQYF

V: TRBV10-1
size: -
D: -
J: TRBJ2-7
DNA: TGCGCCAGTCAAACCGGGACACGGCGCTCCGAGCAGTACTTC
CDR3: CASQTGTRRSEQYF

V: TRBV6-1
size: -
D: -
J: TRBJ1-2
DNA: TGTGCCAGCAGTGAAGTTACTACAGGGGGCTACACCTTC
CDR3: CASSEVTTGGYTF

V: TRBV28
size: -
D: -
J: TRBJ2-3
DNA: TGTGCCGTAGAGAGCCCCACAGATACGCAGTATTTT
CDR3: CAVESPTDTQYF

V: TRBV6-5
size: -
D: TRBD1
J: TRBJ1-2
DNA: TGTGCCAGCAGTACCGAGCGACAGGGCAACTATGGCTACACCTTC
CDR3: CASSTERQGNYGYTF

V: TRBV28
size: -
D: -
J: TRBJ2-7
DNA: TGTGCCAGCAGCCGAGGCTACGAGCAGTACTTC
CDR3: CASSRGYEQYF

V: TRBV10-3
size: few
D: TRBD1
J: TRBJ1-1
DNA: TGTGCCATCGGGAAACAGGGGGTAGGGACTGAAGCTTTCTTT
CDR3: CAIGKQGVGTEAFF

V: TRBV25-1
size: -
D: TRBD2
J: TRBJ2-1
DNA: TGTGCCAGCAGTCCCGGGACTAGCGGGCGCTACAATGAGCAGTTCTTC
CDR3: CASSPGTSGRYNEQFF

V: TRBV10-1
size: -
D: -
J: TRBJ2-2
DNA: TGCGCCAGCAGTGAGTTGGCAACCGGGGAGCTGTTTTTT
CDR3: CASSELATGELFF

V: TRBV7-2
size: -
D: TRBD2
J: TRBJ2-5
DNA: TGTGCCAGCAGCTTAGCTAGCGGGACAACCCAAGAGACCCAGTACTTC
CDR3: CASSLASGTTQETQYF

V: TRBV6-1
size: -
D: -
J: TRBJ2-7
DNA: TGTGCCAGCAGTGAAGCGCCGGGGGAGACGAGCTACGAGCAGTACTTC
CDR3: CASSEAPGETSYEQYF

V: TRBV7-9
size: -
D: -
J: TRBJ2-1
DNA: TGTGCCAGCAGCTCACCAAAGAGCTCCTACAATGAGCAGTTCTTC
CDR3: CASSSPKSSYNEQFF

V: TRBV5-1
size: -
D: TRBD2
J: TRBJ2-5
DNA: TGCGCCAGCAGCCTCGGGACTAGCGGGCAAGAGACCCAGTACTTC
CDR3: CASSLGTSGQETQYF

V: TRBV15
size: few
D: TRBD1
J: TRBJ1-1
DNA: TGTGCCACCAGCGACTGGGGGACAGGGGACTTGAACACTGAAGCTTTCTTT
CDR3: CATSDWGTGDLNTEAFF

V: TRBV11-3
size: -
D: TRBD1
J: TRBJ2-3
DNA: TGTGCCAGCAGCTCCCGGACAGGGAACACAGATACGCAGTATTTT
CDR3: CASSSRTGNTDTQYF

V: TRBV29-1
size: -
D: TRBD1
J: TRBJ2-3
DNA: TGCAGCGTCCGGACAGGGTCCCGCACAGATACGCAGTATTTT
CDR3: CSVRTGSRTDTQYF

V: TRBV18
size: -
D: TRBD2
J: TRBJ2-2
DNA: TGTGCCAGCTCACCTAATCTAGCGGACGCCGGGGAGCTGTTTTTT
CDR3: CASSPNLADAGELFF

V: TRBV28
size: -
D: TRBD1
J: TRBJ2-2
DNA: TGTGCCAGCAGTCCCGACAGGGTTGTAAACACCGGGGAGCTGTTTTTT
CDR3: CASSPDRVVNTGELFF

V: TRBV9
size: -
D: -
J: TRBJ1-3
DNA: TGTGCCAGCAGCGTAGGAGGCATCGGCTCTGGAAACACCATATATTTT
CDR3: CASSVGGIGSGNTIYF

V: TRBV27
size: -
D: TRBD1
J: TRBJ1-2
DNA: TGTGCCAGCATGACAGGGGGCGTTGGCTACACCTTC
CDR3: CASMTGGVGYTF

V: TRBV7-7
size: -
D: -
J: TRBJ2-5
DNA: TGTGCTAGCAGCAGTTCCGGGACATCCCAAGAGACCCAGTACTTC
CDR3: CASSSSGTSQETQYF

V: TRBV12-5
size: -
D: TRBD1
J: TRBJ2-5
DNA: TGTGCTAGTGCCCTTGGGACAGGGGGGCGGGAGACCCAGTACTTC
CDR3: CASALGTGGRETQYF

V: TRBV10-3
size: -
D: -
J: TRBJ2-5
DNA: TGTGCCATCAGTGAGCACCGAGACGGGGAGACCCAGTACTTC
CDR3: CAISEHRDGETQYF

V: TRBV5-4
size: -
D: -
J: TRBJ2-2
DNA: TGTGCCAGCAGCTTGGATCCAGGAGGCACCGGGGAGCTGTTTTTT
CDR3: CASSLDPGGTGELFF

V: TRBV6-5
size: -
D: -
J: TRBJ1-2
DNA: TGTGCCAGCAGTTACTCGGGCCCCAACTATGGCTACACCTTC
CDR3: CASSYSGPNYGYTF

V: TRBV7-3
size: -
D: TRBD1
J: TRBJ2-5
DNA: TGTGCCAGCAGCTGGGCAGGGGGTTTCCAAGAGACCCAGTACTTC
CDR3: CASSWAGGFQETQYF

V: TRBV6-6
size: -
D: TRBD2
J: TRBJ2-1
DNA: TGTGCCAGCAGACACCTAGCGGGAGGGGTCCACAATGAGCAGTTCTTC
CDR3: CASRHLAGGVHNEQFF

V: TRBV29-1
size: -
D: TRBD2
J: TRBJ2-1
DNA: TGCAGTCTAACTACTAGCGGGAGGAATGAGCAGTTCTTC
CDR3: CSLTTSGRNEQFF

V: TRBV6-5
size: -
D: TRBD2
J: TRBJ2-7
DNA: TGTGCCAGCAGTTATCGGACTAGCGACTACGAGCAGTACTTC
CDR3: CASSYRTSDYEQYF

V: TRBV5-6
size: -
D: TRBD1
J: TRBJ1-5
DNA: TGTGCCAGCAGCGTCGGGACAGGGAACAATCAGCCCCAGCATTTT
CDR3: CASSVGTGNNQPQHF

V: TRBV30
size: -
D: TRBD2
J: TRBJ2-7
DNA: TGTGCCTGGAGTGTAGAGCGGGAGGACTACGAGCAGTACTTC
CDR3: CAWSVEREDYEQYF

V: TRBV2
size: few
D: -
J: TRBJ2-2
DNA: TGTGCCAGCAGTGAGGCGGGGACTAACACCGGGGAGCTGTTTTTT
CDR3: CASSEAGTNTGELFF

V: TRBV28
size: -
D: TRBD2
J: TRBJ2-5
DNA: TGTGCCAGCAGTTTGGGGAGGGGAGGGGCAGGGCAAGAGACCCAGTACTTC
CDR3: CASSLGRGGAGQETQYF

V: TRBV28
size: -
D: -
J: TRBJ1-1
DNA: TGTGCCAGCAGACCCGGGGGAATGAACACTGAAGCTTTCTTT
CDR3: CASRPGGMNTEAFF

V: TRBV5-1
size: -
D: -
J: TRBJ2-2
DNA: TGCGCCAGCAGCTCCCACGGACAAAACACCGGGGAGCTGTTTTTT
CDR3: CASSSHGQNTGELFF